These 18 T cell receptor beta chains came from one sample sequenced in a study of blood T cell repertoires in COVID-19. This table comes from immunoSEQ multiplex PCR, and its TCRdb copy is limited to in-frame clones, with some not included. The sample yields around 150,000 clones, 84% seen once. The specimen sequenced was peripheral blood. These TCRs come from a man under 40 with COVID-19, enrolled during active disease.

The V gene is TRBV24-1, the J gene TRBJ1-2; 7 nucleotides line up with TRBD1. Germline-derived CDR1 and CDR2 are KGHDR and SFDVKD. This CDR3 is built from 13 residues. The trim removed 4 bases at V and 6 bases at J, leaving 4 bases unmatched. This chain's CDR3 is CATSDRGVNGYTF. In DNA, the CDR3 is TGTGCCACCAGTGACAGGGGGGTGAATGGCTACACCTTC.

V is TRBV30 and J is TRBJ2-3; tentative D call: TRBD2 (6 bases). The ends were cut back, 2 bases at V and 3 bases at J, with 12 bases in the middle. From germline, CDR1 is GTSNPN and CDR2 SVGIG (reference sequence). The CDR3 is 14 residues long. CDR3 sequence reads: CAWSKGGGTDTQYF. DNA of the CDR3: TGTGCCTGGAGTAAGGGAGGTGGAACAGATACGCAGTATTTT.

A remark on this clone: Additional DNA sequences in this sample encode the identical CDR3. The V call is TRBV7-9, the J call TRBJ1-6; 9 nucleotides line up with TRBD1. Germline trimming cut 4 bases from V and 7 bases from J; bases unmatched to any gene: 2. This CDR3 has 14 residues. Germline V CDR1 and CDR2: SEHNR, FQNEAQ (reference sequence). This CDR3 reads CASSSGQGNSPLHF. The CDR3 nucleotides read TGTGCCAGCAGCTCGGGACAGGGAAATTCACCCCTCCACTTT.

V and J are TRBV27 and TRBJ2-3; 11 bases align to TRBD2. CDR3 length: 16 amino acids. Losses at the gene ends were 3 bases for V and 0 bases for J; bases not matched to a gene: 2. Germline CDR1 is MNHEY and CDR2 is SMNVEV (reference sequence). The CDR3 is CASSLTSGTSTDTQYF. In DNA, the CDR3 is TGTGCCAGCAGTTTGACTAGCGGGACTAGCACAGATACGCAGTATTTT.

CDR3 region: CASTSGVGATNEKLFF. For the CDR3, the DNA is TGTGCCAGTACCTCCGGGGTGGGTGCAACTAATGAAAAACTGTTTTTT. This sequence joins TRBV19 and TRBJ1-4; no reliable D call. Germline assignment: CDR1 LNHDA and CDR2 SQIVND (reference sequence). Trimming took off 7 bases at V and 0 bases at J, with 15 bases between the two ends. The CDR3 consists of 16 residues.

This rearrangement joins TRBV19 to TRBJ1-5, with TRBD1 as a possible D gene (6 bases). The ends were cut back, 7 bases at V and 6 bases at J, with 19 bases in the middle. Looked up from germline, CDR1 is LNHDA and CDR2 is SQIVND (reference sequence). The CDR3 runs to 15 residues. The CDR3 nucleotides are TGTGCCAGTACCCTATTGGGGGGGCAAGGTCAGCCCCAGCATTTT. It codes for CASTLLGGQGQPQHF. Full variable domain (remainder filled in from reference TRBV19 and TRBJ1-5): DGGITQSPKYLFRKEGQNVTLSCEQNLNHDAMYWYRQDPGQGLRLIYYSQIVNDFQKGDIAEGYSVSREKKESFPLTVTSAQKNPTAFYLCASTLLGGQGQPQHFGDGTRLSIL.

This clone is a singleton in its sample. The CDR3 protein is CASSLMRAGELAKNIQYF. The CDR3 DNA is TGTGCCAGCAGTTTGATGCGGGCGGGAGAACTAGCCAAAAACATTCAGTACTTC. V and J are TRBV28 and TRBJ2-4; the match to TRBD2 covers 7 bases. V dropped 3 bases and J dropped 0; count of bases not matched to a gene: 11. The CDR3 sequence is 18 residues long. Germline-derived CDR1 and CDR2 are MDHEN and SYDVKM.

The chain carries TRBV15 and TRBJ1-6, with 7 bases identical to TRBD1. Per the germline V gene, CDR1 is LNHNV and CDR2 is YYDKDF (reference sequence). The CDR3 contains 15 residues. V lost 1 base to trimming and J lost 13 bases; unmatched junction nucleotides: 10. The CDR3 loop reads CATSRGNEDRRPLHF. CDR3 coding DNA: TGTGCCACCAGCAGAGGAAACGAGGACAGGCGCCCCCTCCACTTT.

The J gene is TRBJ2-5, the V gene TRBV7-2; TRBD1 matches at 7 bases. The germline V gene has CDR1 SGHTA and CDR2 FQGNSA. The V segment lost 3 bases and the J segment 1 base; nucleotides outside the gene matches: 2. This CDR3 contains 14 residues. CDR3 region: CASSLGQIQETQYF. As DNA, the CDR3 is TGTGCCAGCAGCTTGGGACAGATCCAAGAGACCCAGTACTTC.

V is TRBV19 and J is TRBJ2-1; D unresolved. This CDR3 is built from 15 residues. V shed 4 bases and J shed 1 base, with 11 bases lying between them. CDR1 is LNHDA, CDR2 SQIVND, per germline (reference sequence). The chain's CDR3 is CASSKTTGSYNEQFF. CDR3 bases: TGTGCCAGTAGTAAAACGACTGGATCCTACAATGAGCAGTTCTTC.

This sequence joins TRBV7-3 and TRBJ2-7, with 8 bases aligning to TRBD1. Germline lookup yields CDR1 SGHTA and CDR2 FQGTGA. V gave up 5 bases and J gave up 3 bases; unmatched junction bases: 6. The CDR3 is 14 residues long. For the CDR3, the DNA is TGTGCCAGCAGCCCTAATACAGGGGGCTACGAGCAGTACTTC. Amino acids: CASSPNTGGYEQYF. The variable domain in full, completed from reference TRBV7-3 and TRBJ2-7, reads GAGVSQTPSNKVTEKGKYVELRCDPISGHTALYWYRQSLGQGPEFLIYFQGTGAADDSGLPNDRFFAVRPEGSVSTLKIQRTERGDSAVYLCASSPNTGGYEQYFGPGTRLTVT.

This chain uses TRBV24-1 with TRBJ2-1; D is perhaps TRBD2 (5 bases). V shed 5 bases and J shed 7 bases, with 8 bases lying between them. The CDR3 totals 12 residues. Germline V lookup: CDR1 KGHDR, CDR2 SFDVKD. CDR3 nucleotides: TGTGCCACCAGTGGCCCGGGGAATGAGCAGTTCTTC. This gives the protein CATSGPGNEQFF.

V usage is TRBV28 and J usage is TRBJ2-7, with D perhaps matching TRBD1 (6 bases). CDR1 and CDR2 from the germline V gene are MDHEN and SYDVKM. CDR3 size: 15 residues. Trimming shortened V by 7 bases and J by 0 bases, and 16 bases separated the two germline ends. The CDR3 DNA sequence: TGTGCCAGCAACAGACAGGCCCCCCCCTCCTACGAGCAGTACTTC. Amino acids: CASNRQAPPSYEQYF.

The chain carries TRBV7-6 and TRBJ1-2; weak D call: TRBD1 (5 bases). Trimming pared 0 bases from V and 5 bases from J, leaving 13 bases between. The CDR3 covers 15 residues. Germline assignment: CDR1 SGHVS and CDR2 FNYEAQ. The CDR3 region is CASSLARDPAYGYTF. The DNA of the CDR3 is TGTGCCAGCAGCTTAGCGCGGGACCCTGCTTATGGCTACACCTTC.

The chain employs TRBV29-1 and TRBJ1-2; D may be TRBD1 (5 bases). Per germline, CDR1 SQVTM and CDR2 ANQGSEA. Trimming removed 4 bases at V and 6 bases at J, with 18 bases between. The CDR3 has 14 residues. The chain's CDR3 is CSVVWVPPGDGYTF. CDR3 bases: TGCAGCGTTGTATGGGTGCCCCCGGGGGATGGCTACACCTTC.

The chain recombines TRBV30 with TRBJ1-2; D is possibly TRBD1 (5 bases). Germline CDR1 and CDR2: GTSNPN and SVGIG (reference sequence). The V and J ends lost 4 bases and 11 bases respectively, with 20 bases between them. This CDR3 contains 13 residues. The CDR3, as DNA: TGTGCCTGGAATAGGAAGGACCAGGGTCGTTACACCTTC. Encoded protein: CAWNRKDQGRYTF.

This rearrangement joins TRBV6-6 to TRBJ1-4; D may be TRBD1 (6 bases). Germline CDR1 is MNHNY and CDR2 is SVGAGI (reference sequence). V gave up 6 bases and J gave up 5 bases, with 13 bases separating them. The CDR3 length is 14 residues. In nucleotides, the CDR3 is TGTGCCAGCAGATCAGGACAGACGAATGAAAAACTGTTTTTT. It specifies CASRSGQTNEKLFF.

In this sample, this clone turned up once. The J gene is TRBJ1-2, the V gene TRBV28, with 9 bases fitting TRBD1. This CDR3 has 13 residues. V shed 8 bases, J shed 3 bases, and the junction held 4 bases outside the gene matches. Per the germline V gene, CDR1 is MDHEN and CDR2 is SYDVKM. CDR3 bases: TGTGCCAGCGGACAGGGGAGGTACTATGGCTACACCTTC. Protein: CASGQGRYYGYTF.